Detailed here is one T cell receptor beta chain. Its binding antigen is unknown. No qualities accompany the bases; no much larger clone lies one base away. The data derive from a study of T cell changes during pregnancy in multiple sclerosis (dated by TCRdb to the late 2010s). For the study in its entirety: Changes in the T cell repertoire over the course of pregnancy were examined in this study in women with multiple sclerosis.

Libraries came from the immunoSEQ multiplex PCR assay. Not all clones reach the TCRdb copy of this immuneACCESS table, which keeps in-frame sequences only. Checked studies attribute under half of the gap to unresolved V genes and leave the rest unexplained. The sample table lists approximately 65,000 clones, about 92% of them with a count of one. Approximately 3% of the sample is held by the ten biggest clonotypes. From V the trimming removes 5 bases and from J it removes 0 bases, while the gene matches leave 3 bases of the junction unaccounted for. Including the terminal cysteine and phenylalanine, the CDR3 comprises 14 residues. Kept here is only the CDR3 DNA, which spans 42 bases and is read in frame from base 1. CDR1 MNHNY and CDR2 SVGAGI were looked up in the germline V gene (reference sequence).

This receptor was identified in a female donor in good health, enrolled as a control in a pregnancy study. The input for sequencing was CD8+ T cells from peripheral blood mononuclear cells, taken in the third trimester of pregnancy. The chain uses TRBV6-6 and TRBJ1-1; 7 nucleotides in the junction match TRBD1. The DNA reads as follows: TGTGCCAGCAGTCCAGGGGGAGTGAACACTGAAGCTTTCTTT. Its translation reads: CASSPGGVNTEAFF.